These 27 T cell receptor beta chains originate from one sample sequenced in a study of control samples from healthy donors and cancer patients. Some clones are missing from TCRdb's copy, which holds only in-frame ones; the method was immunoSEQ multiplex PCR. This sample carries around 140,000 clones, 80% to 95% of them seen once, and the ten largest clones take 2% to 3%. The sample taken for sequencing was blood. These receptors were collected from a man aged 35 to 55 in good health.

CDR3 amino acids: CASSLSGPSGNTIYF. DNA for the CDR3: TGTGCCAGCAGCTTATCAGGCCCCTCTGGAAACACCATATATTTT. The rearrangement links TRBV7-8 to TRBJ1-3; D is unresolved. Germline values: CDR1 SGHVS, CDR2 FQNEAQ. The germline V and J ends were trimmed by 2 bases and 0 bases, with 8 bases remaining between them. The CDR3 runs to 15 residues.

This sequence joins TRBV2 and TRBJ2-5; 10 nucleotides agree with TRBD1. Trimming cost V 11 bases and J 2 bases; bases outside gene matches: 5. The CDR3 runs to 13 residues. Germline lookup yields CDR1 SNHLY and CDR2 FYNNEI. CDR3 protein: CAGTGDLQETQYF. Here the CDR3 DNA reads TGTGCCGGGACAGGGGATCTTCAAGAGACCCAGTACTTC.

The chain uses TRBV2 and TRBJ2-2; the D gene is possibly TRBD1 (6 bases). CDR1 and CDR2 (germline): SNHLY, FYNNEI. The CDR3 sequence is 15 residues long. V lost 3 bases and J 1 base, leaving 9 bases between the germline ends. CDR3 sequence reads: CASSDRGRNTGELFF. The CDR3 bases are TGTGCCAGCAGTGATAGGGGGAGGAACACCGGGGAGCTGTTTTTT.

CDR3 protein: CASSLRVQWETQYF. The CDR3 DNA reads TGTGCCAGCAGTCTGAGGGTACAGTGGGAGACCCAGTACTTC. The V gene is TRBV6-5, the J gene TRBJ2-5, with D perhaps matching TRBD2 (5 bases). Per germline, CDR1 MNHEY and CDR2 SVGAGI. There are 14 residues in the CDR3. V shed 5 bases and J shed 5 bases, with 15 bases lying between them.

The chain has TRBV11-3 and TRBJ2-5; D gene uncertain. CDR1 and CDR2 from the germline V gene are SGHNT and YENEEA. V shed 2 bases and J shed 6 bases, with 13 bases lying between them. CDR3 size: 14 residues. The CDR3 sequence: CASSLWKGSKTQYF. The CDR3 nucleotides are TGTGCCAGCAGCTTATGGAAAGGGTCTAAGACCCAGTACTTC.

The gene calls are TRBV10-1 and TRBJ1-5; a possible D gene is TRBD1 (5 bases). In germline, CDR1 is WNHNN, CDR2 SYGVQD (reference sequence). This CDR3 has 14 residues. Trimming stripped 6 bases from V and 6 bases from J, with 15 bases between. The CDR3 coding sequence is TGCGCCAGCAGGTTCCCGGGGCAGCGTCAGCCCCAGCATTTT. Amino acid sequence: CASRFPGQRQPQHF.

This clone was observed a few times. J is TRBJ1-1 and V is TRBV7-9; D is uncertain. V lost 3 bases and J 0 bases, leaving 8 bases between the germline ends. The CDR3 totals 14 residues. CDR1 is SEHNR, CDR2 FQNEAQ, per germline (reference sequence). This CDR3 is CASSFDSVNTEAFF. CDR3 sequence (DNA): TGTGCCAGCAGCTTTGATTCCGTGAACACTGAAGCTTTCTTT.

The chain combines TRBV19 with TRBJ2-1; perhaps TRBD2 as D (6 bases). The CDR3 length is 13 residues. Germline CDR1 is LNHDA and CDR2 is SQIVND (reference sequence). The germline V and J ends were trimmed by 6 bases and 8 bases, with 14 bases remaining between them. CDR3 coding DNA: TGTGCCAGTAGCCCCACGGGGGAATATGAGCAGTTCTTC. It codes for CASSPTGEYEQFF. Combining the CDR3 with reference TRBV19 and TRBJ2-1 gives the whole variable domain DGGITQSPKYLFRKEGQNVTLSCEQNLNHDAMYWYRQDPGQGLRLIYYSQIVNDFQKGDIAEGYSVSREKKESFPLTVTSAQKNPTAFYLCASSPTGEYEQFFGPGTRLTVL.

V is TRBV6-6 and J is TRBJ2-2; D not certain. V lost 5 bases, J lost 6 bases, and 16 bases lay in between. The CDR3 contains 15 residues. CDR1 is MNHNY and CDR2 is SVGAGI in the germline V gene (reference sequence). CDR3 in DNA: TGTGCCAGCAGTCTGAGTCCGATCTTGTCCGGGGAGCTGTTTTTT. As protein: CASSLSPILSGELFF.

The chain joins TRBV10-3 to TRBJ1-1, with TRBD1 matching over 7 bases. Germline trimming cut 10 bases from V and 1 base from J; bases unmatched to any gene: 6. This CDR3 comprises 13 residues. Germline CDR1 reads ENHRY; CDR2 reads SYGVKD. The chain's CDR3 is CATHGTANTEAFF. The CDR3 DNA follows: TGTGCCACCCACGGGACAGCGAACACTGAAGCTTTCTTT.

In this sample, this clone turned up once. This rearrangement joins TRBV20-1 to TRBJ2-2; D might be TRBD1 or TRBD2, each matching 6 bases. CDR3 length: 11 amino acids. Deletions cut 6 bases from V and 10 bases from J, with 12 bases between. The germline CDR1 and CDR2 sequences are DFQATT and SNEGSKA (reference sequence). The CDR3 region is CSARGAMELFF. CDR3 DNA sequence: TGCAGTGCGAGGGGGGCGATGGAGCTGTTTTTT.

This clone was counted only a few times. V gene TRBV7-9 combines with J gene TRBJ1-5; D uncertain. Trimming shortened V by 2 bases and J by 7 bases, and 9 bases separated the two germline ends. Germline loops: CDR1 SEHNR, CDR2 FQNEAQ (reference sequence). The CDR3 loop spans 13 amino acids. In DNA form, the CDR3 reads TGTGCCAGCAGCTTAAACTCTGCCCAGCCCCAGCATTTT. This codes for CASSLNSAQPQHF.

The V call is TRBV11-2, the J call TRBJ1-3, with D uncertain. The length of the CDR3 is 16 residues. Germline V gene lookup returns CDR1 SGHAT and CDR2 FQNNGV. V gave up 0 bases and J gave up 0 bases, with 9 bases separating them. CDR3 sequence (DNA): TGTGCCAGCAGCTTAGAGGGGTTGAGCTCTGGAAACACCATATATTTT. Translated: CASSLEGLSSGNTIYF.

The chain joins TRBV6-4 to TRBJ1-1; a possible D gene is TRBD1 (6 bases). V was clipped by 6 bases and J by 1 base, with 12 bases between them. CDR1 MRHNA and CDR2 SNTAGT come from the germline V gene. This CDR3 spans 14 amino acids. The CDR3: CASRAGQKNTEAFF. In DNA, the CDR3 is TGTGCCAGCAGGGCCGGACAGAAGAACACTGAAGCTTTCTTT.

This rearrangement joins TRBV6-5 to TRBJ1-3, with D uncertain. The germline V gene has CDR1 MNHEY and CDR2 SVGAGI. The CDR3 covers 13 residues. Trimming cost V 8 bases and J 0 bases, with 8 bases left between them. In DNA, the CDR3 is TGTGCCAGCTGGGAGAGCTCTGGAAACACCATATATTTT. Protein sequence: CASWESSGNTIYF.

The J gene is TRBJ1-4, the V gene TRBV11-2; 7 nucleotides match TRBD1. Trimming at V came to 5 bases and at J to 3 bases, leaving 6 bases not matched to a gene. Looked up from germline, CDR1 is SGHAT and CDR2 is FQNNGV. The CDR3 length is 15 residues. The CDR3, as DNA: TGTGCCAGCAGCCCGACAGGGAACGCTAATGAAAAACTGTTTTTT. It yields the protein CASSPTGNANEKLFF.

This chain links TRBV27 with TRBJ2-5, with a possible D match to TRBD1 (6 bases). The CDR3 runs to 15 residues. The V end was cut by 6 bases, the J end by 4 bases, with 18 bases between. Germline assignment: CDR1 MNHEY and CDR2 SMNVEV (reference sequence). CDR3 loop: CASRNAGDFLETQYF. The CDR3 bases are TGTGCCAGCAGGAATGCAGGGGATTTTCTAGAGACCCAGTACTTC.

V usage is TRBV7-9 and J usage is TRBJ2-2; no clear D gene. The CDR3 sequence is 14 residues long. CDR1 is SEHNR and CDR2 is FQNEAQ in the germline V gene (reference sequence). V was trimmed by 9 bases and J by 3 bases, leaving 14 bases between them. CDR3 sequence: CASQRQADTGELFF. CDR3 in DNA: TGTGCCAGTCAAAGGCAGGCAGACACCGGGGAGCTGTTTTTT.

The chain employs TRBV5-1 and TRBJ2-1; D is perhaps TRBD1 (6 bases). The V end lost 4 bases, the J end lost 6 bases, and 14 bases lay between the germline ends. This CDR3 is 14 amino acids long. The germline gives CDR1 SGHRS, CDR2 YFSETQ. The CDR3 loop is CASSGGPGANEQFF. The CDR3 region has the DNA TGCGCCAGCAGCGGAGGCCCAGGGGCCAATGAGCAGTTCTTC.

In this sample, this clone turned up once. The chain couples TRBV6-6 to TRBJ2-2; a weak D match, TRBD2 (7 bases). Trimming took 6 bases from V and 1 from J, leaving 12 bases between them. This CDR3 is built from 15 residues. Germline loops: CDR1 MNHNY, CDR2 SVGAGI (reference sequence). The CDR3 here is CASSGGLWNTGELFF. The CDR3 coding sequence is TGTGCCAGCAGCGGGGGGCTTTGGAACACCGGGGAGCTGTTTTTT.

This chain connects TRBV5-1 to TRBJ2-2; D may be TRBD1 (6 bases). V was pared by 0 bases and J by 1 base, with 10 bases between. This CDR3 has 16 residues. Per the germline V gene, CDR1 is SGHRS and CDR2 is YFSETQ. Here the CDR3 reads CASSLGQVGNTGELFF. CDR3 bases: TGCGCCAGCAGCTTGGGACAGGTCGGGAACACCGGGGAGCTGTTTTTT.

The V call is TRBV7-8, the J call TRBJ2-7; TRBD2 matches 8 bases. The germline CDR1 and CDR2 sequences are SGHVS and FQNEAQ. The J segment lost 6 bases and the V segment lost 3 bases, leaving 10 bases of the junction unmatched. CDR3 size: 15 residues. This CDR3 is CASSFGAGGIAEQYF. The CDR3 DNA reads as TGTGCCAGCAGCTTTGGCGCGGGGGGAATCGCCGAGCAGTACTTC.

This chain links TRBV6-5 with TRBJ2-6; the D gene could be TRBD1 or TRBD2 (5 bases each). The germline V gene has CDR1 MNHEY and CDR2 SVGAGI. The germline V and J ends were trimmed by 5 bases and 0 bases, with 8 bases remaining between them. This CDR3 spans 15 amino acids. CDR3 sequence: CASSMGDSGANVLTF. The CDR3 nucleotides read TGTGCCAGCAGTATGGGGGACTCTGGGGCCAACGTCCTGACTTTC.

The chain recombines TRBV6-5 with TRBJ2-3, with 9 bases matching TRBD2. CDR1 MNHEY and CDR2 SVGAGI come from the germline V gene. With 3 bases clipped from V and 5 bases from J, the junction kept 6 bases outside the gene matches. The CDR3 totals 15 residues. CDR3 sequence reads: CASSYLAGVRDTQYF. The CDR3 DNA is TGTGCCAGCAGTTATTTAGCGGGGGTTCGAGATACGCAGTATTTT.

Only one count was recorded for this clone. The chain uses TRBV7-6 and TRBJ2-1, with 7 bases that match TRBD1. The CDR3 covers 17 residues. CDR1 is SGHVS, CDR2 FNYEAQ, per germline. V dropped 6 bases and J dropped 6; count of bases not matched to a gene: 17. The CDR3 reads CASSREQRTGHPNEQFF. CDR3 sequence (DNA): TGTGCCAGCAGTCGCGAACAAAGGACAGGTCATCCCAATGAGCAGTTCTTC. The whole variable domain, filled in from reference TRBV7-6 and TRBJ2-1, reads GAGVSQSPRYKVTKRGQDVALRCDPISGHVSLYWYRQALGQGPEFLTYFNYEAQQDKSGLPNDRFSAERPEGSISTLTIQRTEQRDSAMYRCASSREQRTGHPNEQFFGPGTRLTVL.

The CDR3 DNA sequence: TGTGCCAGCAGCCCGGGGGAGCTCTCTGGGGCCAACGTCCTGACTTTC. It codes for CASSPGELSGANVLTF. The chain carries TRBV4-2 and TRBJ2-6; maybe TRBD2 (6 bases). CDR1 is LGHNA, CDR2 YNFKEQ, per germline. Trimming left V 4 bases short and J 0 bases short, with 10 bases between. The CDR3 totals 16 residues.

The chain combines TRBV6-1 with TRBJ2-2; 8 nucleotides match TRBD2. The V gene end was trimmed by 0 bases and the J gene end by 4 bases; junction bases not matched to a gene: 4. CDR3 length equals 16 residues. Germline lookup yields CDR1 MNHNS and CDR2 SASEGT. CDR3 amino acids: CASSEAPGGPTGELFF. The DNA of the CDR3 is TGTGCCAGCAGTGAAGCGCCGGGGGGGCCCACCGGGGAGCTGTTTTTT.